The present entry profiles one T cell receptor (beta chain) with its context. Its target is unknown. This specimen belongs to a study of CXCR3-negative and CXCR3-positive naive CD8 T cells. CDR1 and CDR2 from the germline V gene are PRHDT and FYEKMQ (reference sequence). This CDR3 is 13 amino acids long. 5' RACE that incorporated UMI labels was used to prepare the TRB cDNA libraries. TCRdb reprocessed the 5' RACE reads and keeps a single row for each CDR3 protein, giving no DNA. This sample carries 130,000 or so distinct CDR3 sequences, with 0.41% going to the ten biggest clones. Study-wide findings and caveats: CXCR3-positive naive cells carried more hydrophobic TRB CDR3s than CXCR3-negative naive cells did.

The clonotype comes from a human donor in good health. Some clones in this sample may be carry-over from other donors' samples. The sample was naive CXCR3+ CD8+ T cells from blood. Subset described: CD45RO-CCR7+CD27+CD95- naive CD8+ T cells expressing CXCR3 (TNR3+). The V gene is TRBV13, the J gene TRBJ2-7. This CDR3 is CASSLDGTYEQYF.